This TCR beta chain was captured by sequencing in a study of blood T cell repertoires in COVID-19. Whole-study context: Sites in the United States, Italy and Spain provided acute and convalescent COVID-19 samples. The cDNA or gDNA used as material had been derived from T cells, B-cell-depleted T cells, or PBMCs.

In the source study's methods: Reference gene primer amplification in the assay estimated nucleated cell counts. Generated by immunoSEQ multiplex PCR, the TCRdb table keeps only in-frame clones and is missing some. The V and J calls and clone size come from that table; D and trimming were worked out from the DNA. The sample lists around 84,000 clones; over 70% were seen once. This clone was counted between two and nine times. The CDR3 is made up of 13 amino acids. Looked up from germline, CDR1 is LNHDA and CDR2 is SQIVND (reference sequence). The V and J ends lost 7 bases and 5 bases, in that order; junction bases with no gene match: 5.

The chain links TRBV19 to TRBJ1-5, with TRBD1 matching over 7 bases. The clonotype originates from a woman aged 40 to 50 with active or convalescent COVID-19. Material for sequencing was peripheral blood. Here the CDR3 reads CASTPTGDQPQHF. Here the CDR3 DNA reads TGTGCCAGTACCCCCACAGGGGATCAGCCCCAGCATTTT.